These 14 T cell receptor beta chains came from one sample sequenced in a study of blood T cell repertoires in COVID-19. Using immunoSEQ multiplex PCR, the repertoire was profiled, and TCRdb retains in-frame clones only, with some absent. The sample shows about 230,000 clones, 83% of them seen only once. Sequencing used peripheral blood. These receptors originate from a woman aged 65 to 85 with active or convalescent COVID-19.

This clone was observed a handful of times. J is TRBJ2-1 and V is TRBV7-9, with 7 bases matching TRBD1. The germline V gene has CDR1 SEHNR and CDR2 FQNEAQ (reference sequence). The V gene end was trimmed by 5 bases and the J gene end by 2 bases; junction bases not matched to a gene: 9. The length of the CDR3 is 16 residues. The CDR3: CASSPPDTGAYNEQFF. The CDR3 nucleotides read TGTGCCAGCAGCCCCCCCGACACAGGGGCCTACAATGAGCAGTTCTTC.

The V and J genes are TRBV29-1 and TRBJ2-1, with D possibly matching TRBD2 (6 bases). The ends were cut back, 4 bases at V and 3 bases at J, with 10 bases in the middle. The CDR3 consists of 13 residues. Germline-derived CDR1 and CDR2 are SQVTM and ANQGSEA. CDR3 sequence reads: CSVGRLDYNEQFF. The CDR3 DNA sequence: TGCAGCGTTGGCCGACTAGACTACAATGAGCAGTTCTTC.

This chain connects TRBV3-1 (or the pseudogene TRBV3-2) to TRBJ2-2; possible D gene TRBD2, 5 bases. CDR3 length: 16 amino acids. The germline V and J ends were trimmed by 4 bases and 2 bases, with 14 bases remaining between them. Germline CDR1 and CDR2: LGHDT and YNNKEL (reference sequence). The CDR3 spells CASSPLEGYNTGELFF. CDR3 nucleotides: TGTGCCAGCAGCCCCCTAGAGGGCTATAACACCGGGGAGCTGTTTTTT.

The CDR3 DNA follows: TGTGCCAGCAAAGGCGGTAGCGAATCACCCCTCCACTTT. Protein: CASKGGSESPLHF. The V and J genes are TRBV25-1 and TRBJ1-6; D gene unclear. The germline CDR1 and CDR2 sequences are MGHDK and SYGVNS. The CDR3 has 13 amino acids. V was shortened by 7 bases and J by 10 bases, with 14 bases between the two germline ends.

The chain carries TRBV18 and TRBJ1-1; D is undetermined. V was shortened by 0 bases and J by 0 bases, with 11 bases between the two germline ends. The CDR3 is made up of 16 amino acids. Looked up from germline, CDR1 is KGHSH and CDR2 is LQKENI. CDR3 in amino acids: CASSPPNFILNTEAFF. CDR3 in DNA: TGTGCCAGCTCACCACCCAACTTCATCTTGAACACTGAAGCTTTCTTT.

The chain links TRBV4-1 to TRBJ1-1; 10 nucleotides line up with TRBD1. Germline V gene sequence: CDR1 MGHRA, CDR2 YSYEKL. V lost 2 bases and J lost 5; bases outside the gene matches: 8. CDR3 length equals 16 residues. Written as DNA, the CDR3 is TGCGCCAGCAGCCAAACCCCGGGACAGGGGTATACTGAAGCTTTCTTT. Translating it yields CASSQTPGQGYTEAFF.

The V call is TRBV4-2, the J call TRBJ1-2, with D unclear. The CDR3 is made up of 13 amino acids. With 0 bases removed from V and 5 bases from J, the gap between germline ends came to 7 bases. In germline, CDR1 is LGHNA, CDR2 YNFKEQ. For the CDR3, the DNA is TGTGCCAGCAGCCAAGATTTCCTGTATGGCTACACCTTC. Translation: CASSQDFLYGYTF.

The chain couples TRBV6-5 to TRBJ1-5; D remains unclear. The CDR3 sequence is 14 residues long. Looked up from germline, CDR1 is MNHEY and CDR2 is SVGAGI. Trimming cost V 6 bases and J 2 bases, with 11 bases left between them. The CDR3 DNA sequence: TGTGCCAGCAGCGGCTGGCGGGGCAATCAGCCCCAGCATTTT. The encoded protein is CASSGWRGNQPQHF.

The DNA for the CDR3 is TGTGCCAGCAGCTTCGGAAAGTCGGGTTGGAGGGACACCGGGGAGCTGTTTTTT. Amino acid sequence: CASSFGKSGWRDTGELFF. The chain uses TRBV7-9 and TRBJ2-2; D is possibly TRBD2 (6 bases). This CDR3 comprises 18 residues. Looked up from germline, CDR1 is SEHNR and CDR2 is FQNEAQ (reference sequence). Between the trimmed V and J ends, which lost 3 bases and 3 bases, there was a span of 20 bases.

This chain uses TRBV5-8 with TRBJ1-2; 7 nucleotides align to TRBD1. The V and J ends lost 0 bases and 3 bases, in that order; junction bases with no gene match: 2. CDR3 length: 14 amino acids. CDR1 is SGHTS, CDR2 YDEGEE, per germline. CDR3 loop: CASSLEGAYYGYTF. In DNA form, the CDR3 reads TGTGCCAGCAGCTTGGAGGGGGCCTACTATGGCTACACCTTC. Together with reference TRBV5-8 and TRBJ1-2, the CDR3 gives the full variable domain: EAGVTQSPTHLIKTRGQQATLRCSPISGHTSVYWYQQALGLGLQFLLWYDEGEERNRGNFPPRFSGRQFPNYSSELNVNALELEDSALYLCASSLEGAYYGYTFGSGTRLTVV.

The V and J genes are TRBV29-1 and TRBJ1-3; a weak D match, TRBD1 (5 bases). There are 14 residues in the CDR3. The germline V gene encodes CDR1 SQVTM and CDR2 ANQGSEA. Trimming pared 5 bases from V and 0 bases from J, leaving 11 bases between. The CDR3 sequence: CSVMGLFSGNTIYF. The CDR3 bases are TGCAGCGTTATGGGACTGTTCTCTGGAAACACCATATATTTT.

The chain has TRBV7-8 and TRBJ2-3; 11 positions match TRBD2. The CDR3 contains 16 residues. V lost 4 bases and J lost 4; bases outside the gene matches: 7. In germline, CDR1 is SGHVS, CDR2 FQNEAQ. The CDR3 sequence is CASSSVLAGGADTQYF. CDR3 DNA: TGTGCCAGCAGCTCAGTCCTAGCGGGAGGTGCAGATACGCAGTATTTT.

The V gene is TRBV7-9, the J gene TRBJ2-1; 8 nucleotides align to TRBD1. Germline CDR1 is SEHNR and CDR2 is FQNEAQ (reference sequence). The CDR3 extends over 15 amino acids. The junction had 6 bases not matched to a gene; V was cut back by 4 bases and J by 4 bases. The DNA for the CDR3 is TGTGCCAGCAGCTCCGGGACAGGAGCTTACAATGAGCAGTTCTTC. It codes for CASSSGTGAYNEQFF.

V usage is TRBV5-4 and J usage is TRBJ2-7, with a tentative D call TRBD2 (6 bases). Germline V gene sequence: CDR1 SGHNT, CDR2 YYREEE (reference sequence). The CDR3 loop spans 14 amino acids. The V end was cut by 3 bases, the J end by 2 bases, with 12 bases between. CDR3 nucleotides: TGTGCCAGCAGCTGGGGGGACGGAACCTACGAGCAGTACTTC. It is translated as CASSWGDGTYEQYF.